This T cell receptor (beta chain) was captured by sequencing in a study of cytomegalovirus exposure and HLA in healthy donors. The PCR had 60 Vbeta and 13 Jbeta primers. Measured with immunoSEQ multiplex PCR; TCRdb has only the in-frame clones, and not every one. There are around 50,000 clones in the sample, with 17% held by the top ten. General study findings and limits: The authors listed approximately 160 TCR beta chains as cytomegalovirus-associated. The study reported that TCR beta sequences accurately predicted HLA-A and HLA-B alleles in most subjects.

After removal of 0 bases from V and 6 bases from J, the junction contained 5 bases not matched to a gene. The length of the CDR3 is 15 residues. The V gene's germline CDR1 is LGHNA and CDR2 YSLEER. Concerning this clone itself: Its matching antigen is unknown.

The specimen was PBMCs. This receptor was taken from a male donor in good health and CMV-seronegative. The rearrangement uses TRBV4-3 and TRBJ1-5; TRBD1 agrees at 7 bases. CDR3 nucleotides: TGCGCCAGCAGCCAAGATGGACAGGCCGGTCAGCCCCAGCATTTT. Translated: CASSQDGQAGQPQHF.